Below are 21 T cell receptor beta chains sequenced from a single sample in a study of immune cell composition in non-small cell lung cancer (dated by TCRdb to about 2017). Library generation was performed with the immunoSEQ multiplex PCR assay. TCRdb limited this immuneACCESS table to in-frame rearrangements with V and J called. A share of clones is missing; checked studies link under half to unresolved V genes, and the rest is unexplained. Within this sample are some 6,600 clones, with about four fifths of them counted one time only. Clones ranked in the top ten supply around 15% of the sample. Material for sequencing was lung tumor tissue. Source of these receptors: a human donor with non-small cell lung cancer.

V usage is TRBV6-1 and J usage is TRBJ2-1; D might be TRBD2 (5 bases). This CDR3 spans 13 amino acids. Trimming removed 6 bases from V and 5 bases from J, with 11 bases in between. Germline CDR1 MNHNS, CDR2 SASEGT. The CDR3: CASRGSTHNEQFF. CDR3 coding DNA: TGTGCCAGCAGGGGGAGTACCCACAATGAGCAGTTCTTC.

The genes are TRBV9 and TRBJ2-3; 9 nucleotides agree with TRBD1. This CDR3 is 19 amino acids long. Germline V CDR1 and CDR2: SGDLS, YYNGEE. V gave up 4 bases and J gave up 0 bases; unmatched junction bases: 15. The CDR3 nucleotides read TGTGCCAGCAGCCAGAGTGGGGGACAGGGAATTTGGAGCACAGATACGCAGTATTTT. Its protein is CASSQSGGQGIWSTDTQYF.

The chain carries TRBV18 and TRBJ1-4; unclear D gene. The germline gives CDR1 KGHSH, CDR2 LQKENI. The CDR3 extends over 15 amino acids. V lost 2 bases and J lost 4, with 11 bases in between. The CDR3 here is CASSPGTQLNEKLFF. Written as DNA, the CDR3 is TGTGCCAGCTCACCAGGAACACAGCTTAATGAAAAACTGTTTTTT.

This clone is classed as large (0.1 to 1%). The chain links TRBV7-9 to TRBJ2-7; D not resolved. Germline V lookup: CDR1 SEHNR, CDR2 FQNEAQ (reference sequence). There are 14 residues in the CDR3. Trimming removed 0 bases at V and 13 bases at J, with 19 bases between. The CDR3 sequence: CASSLALTTPLAYF. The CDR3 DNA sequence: TGTGCCAGCAGCTTAGCCCTCACAACCCCTCTCGCCTACTTC.

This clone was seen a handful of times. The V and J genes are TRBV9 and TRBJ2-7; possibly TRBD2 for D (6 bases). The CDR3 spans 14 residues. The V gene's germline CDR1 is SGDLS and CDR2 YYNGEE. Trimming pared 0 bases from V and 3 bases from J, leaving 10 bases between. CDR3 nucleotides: TGTGCCAGCAGCGTAGCGGCGGGAAGCTACGAGCAGTACTTC. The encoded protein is CASSVAAGSYEQYF.

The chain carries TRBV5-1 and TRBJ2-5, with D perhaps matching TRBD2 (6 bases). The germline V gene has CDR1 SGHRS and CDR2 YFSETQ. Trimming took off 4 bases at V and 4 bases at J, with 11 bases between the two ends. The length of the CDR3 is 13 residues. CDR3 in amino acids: CASSEVGGETQYF. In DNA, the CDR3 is TGCGCCAGCAGCGAGGTGGGGGGAGAGACCCAGTACTTC.

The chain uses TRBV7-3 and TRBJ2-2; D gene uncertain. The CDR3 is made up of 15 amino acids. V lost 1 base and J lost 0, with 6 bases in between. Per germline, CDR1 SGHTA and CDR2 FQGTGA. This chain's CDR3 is CASSLMAANTGELFF. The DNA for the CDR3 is TGTGCCAGCAGCTTAATGGCAGCGAACACCGGGGAGCTGTTTTTT.

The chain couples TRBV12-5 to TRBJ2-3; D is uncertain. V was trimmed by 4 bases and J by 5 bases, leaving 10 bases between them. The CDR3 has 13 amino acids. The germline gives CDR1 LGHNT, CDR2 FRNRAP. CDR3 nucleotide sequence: TGTGCTAGTGGTTCCCCCACGGTAGATACGCAGTATTTT. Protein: CASGSPTVDTQYF.

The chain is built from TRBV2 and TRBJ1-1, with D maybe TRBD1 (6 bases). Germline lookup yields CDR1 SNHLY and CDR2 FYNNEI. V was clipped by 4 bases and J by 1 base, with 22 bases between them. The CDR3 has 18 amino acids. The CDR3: CASSVPRDTQGENTEAFF. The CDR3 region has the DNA TGTGCCAGCAGTGTGCCCCGGGACACTCAAGGTGAGAACACTGAAGCTTTCTTT.

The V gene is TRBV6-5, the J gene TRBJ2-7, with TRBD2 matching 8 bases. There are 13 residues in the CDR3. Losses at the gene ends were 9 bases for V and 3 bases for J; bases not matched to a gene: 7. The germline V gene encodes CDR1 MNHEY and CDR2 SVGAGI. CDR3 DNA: TGTGCCAGTGCCGGGACTAGTCTCTACGAGCAGTACTTC. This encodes CASAGTSLYEQYF.

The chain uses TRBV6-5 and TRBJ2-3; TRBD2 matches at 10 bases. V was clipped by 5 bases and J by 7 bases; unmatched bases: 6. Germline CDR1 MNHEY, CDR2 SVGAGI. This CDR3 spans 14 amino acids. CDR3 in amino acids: CASSIAGGWNTQYF. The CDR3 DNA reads TGTGCCAGCAGTATAGCGGGGGGATGGAATACGCAGTATTTT.

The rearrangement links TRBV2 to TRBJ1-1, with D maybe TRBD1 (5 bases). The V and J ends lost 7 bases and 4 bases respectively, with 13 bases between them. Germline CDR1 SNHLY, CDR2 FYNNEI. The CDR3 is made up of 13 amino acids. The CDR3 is CASNVQATTEAFF. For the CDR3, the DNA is TGTGCCAGCAACGTACAGGCGACCACTGAAGCTTTCTTT.

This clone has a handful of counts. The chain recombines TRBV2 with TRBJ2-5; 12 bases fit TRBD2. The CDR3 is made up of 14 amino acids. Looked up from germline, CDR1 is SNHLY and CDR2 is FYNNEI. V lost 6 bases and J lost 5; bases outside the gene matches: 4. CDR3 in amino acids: CASRLAGGWETQYF. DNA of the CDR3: TGTGCCAGCAGACTAGCGGGGGGCTGGGAGACCCAGTACTTC. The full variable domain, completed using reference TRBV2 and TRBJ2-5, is EPEVTQTPSHQVTQMGQEVILRCVPISNHLYFYWYRQILGQKVEFLVSFYNNEISEKSEIFDDQFSVERPDGSNFTLKIRSTKLEDSAMYFCASRLAGGWETQYFGPGTRLLVL.

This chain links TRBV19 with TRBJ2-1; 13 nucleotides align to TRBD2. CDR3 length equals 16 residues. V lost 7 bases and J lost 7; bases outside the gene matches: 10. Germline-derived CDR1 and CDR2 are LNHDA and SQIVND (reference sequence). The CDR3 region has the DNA TGTGCCAGTACTCAATGGGGACTAGCGGGAAAGAATGAGCAGTTCTTC. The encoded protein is CASTQWGLAGKNEQFF.

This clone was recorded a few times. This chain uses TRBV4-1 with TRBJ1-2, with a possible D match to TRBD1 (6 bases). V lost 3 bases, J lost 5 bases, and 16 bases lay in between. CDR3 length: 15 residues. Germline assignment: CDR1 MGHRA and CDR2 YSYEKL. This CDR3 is CASSQLTGGRYGYTF. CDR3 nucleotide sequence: TGCGCCAGCAGCCAGTTGACTGGGGGCAGGTATGGCTACACCTTC.

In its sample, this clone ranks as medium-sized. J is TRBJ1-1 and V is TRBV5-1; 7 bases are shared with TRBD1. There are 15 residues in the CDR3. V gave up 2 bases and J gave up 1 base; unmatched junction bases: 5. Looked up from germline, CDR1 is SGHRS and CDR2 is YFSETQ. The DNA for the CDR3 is TGCGCCAGCAGCTTTAGACAGGGTCGGAACACTGAAGCTTTCTTT. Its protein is CASSFRQGRNTEAFF.

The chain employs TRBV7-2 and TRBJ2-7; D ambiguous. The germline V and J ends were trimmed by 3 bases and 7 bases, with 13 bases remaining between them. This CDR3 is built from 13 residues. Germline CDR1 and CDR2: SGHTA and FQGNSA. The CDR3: CASSFSPGREQYF. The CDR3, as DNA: TGTGCCAGCAGCTTCTCCCCAGGCAGGGAGCAGTACTTC.

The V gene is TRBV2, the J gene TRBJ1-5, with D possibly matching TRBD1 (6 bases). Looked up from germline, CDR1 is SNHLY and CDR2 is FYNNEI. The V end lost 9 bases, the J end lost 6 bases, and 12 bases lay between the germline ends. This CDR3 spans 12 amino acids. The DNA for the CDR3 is TGTGCCAGTAACAGGGAGGGTCAGCCCCAGCATTTT. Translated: CASNREGQPQHF.

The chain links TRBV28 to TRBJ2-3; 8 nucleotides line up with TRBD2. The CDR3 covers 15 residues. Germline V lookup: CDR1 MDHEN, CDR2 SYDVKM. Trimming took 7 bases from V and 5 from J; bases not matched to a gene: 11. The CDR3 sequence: CASTESGGGGDTQYF. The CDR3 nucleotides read TGTGCCAGCACGGAGTCGGGAGGGGGTGGAGATACGCAGTATTTT.

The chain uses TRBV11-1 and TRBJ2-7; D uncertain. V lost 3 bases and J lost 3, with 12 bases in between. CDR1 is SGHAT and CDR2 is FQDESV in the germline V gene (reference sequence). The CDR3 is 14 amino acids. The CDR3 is CASSFSAGHYEQYF. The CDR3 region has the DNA TGTGCCAGCAGCTTTAGTGCAGGCCACTACGAGCAGTACTTC.

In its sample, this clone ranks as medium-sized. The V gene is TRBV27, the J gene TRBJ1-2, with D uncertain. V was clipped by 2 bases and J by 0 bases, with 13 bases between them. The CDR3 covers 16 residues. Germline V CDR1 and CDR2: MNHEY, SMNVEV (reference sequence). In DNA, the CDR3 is TGTGCCAGCAGTTTAAAGCCGGGTCCAACTAACTATGGCTACACCTTC. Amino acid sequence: CASSLKPGPTNYGYTF.